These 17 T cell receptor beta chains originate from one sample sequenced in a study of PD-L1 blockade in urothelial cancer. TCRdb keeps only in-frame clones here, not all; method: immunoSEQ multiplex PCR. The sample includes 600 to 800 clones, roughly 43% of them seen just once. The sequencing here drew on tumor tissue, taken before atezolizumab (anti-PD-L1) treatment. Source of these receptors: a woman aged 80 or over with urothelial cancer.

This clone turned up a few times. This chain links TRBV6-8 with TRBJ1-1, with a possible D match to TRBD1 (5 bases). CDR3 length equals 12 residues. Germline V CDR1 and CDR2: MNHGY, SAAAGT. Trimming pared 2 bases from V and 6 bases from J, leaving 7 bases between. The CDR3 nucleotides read TGTGCCAGCAGTTACGCAGGGTCTGAAGCTTTCTTT. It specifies CASSYAGSEAFF.

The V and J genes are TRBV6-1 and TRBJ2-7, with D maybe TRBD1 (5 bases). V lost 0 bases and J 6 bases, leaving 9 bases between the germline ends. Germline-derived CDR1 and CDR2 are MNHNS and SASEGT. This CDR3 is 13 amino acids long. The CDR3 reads CASSEAPGLEQYF. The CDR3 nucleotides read TGTGCCAGCAGTGAAGCCCCAGGGCTCGAGCAGTACTTC.

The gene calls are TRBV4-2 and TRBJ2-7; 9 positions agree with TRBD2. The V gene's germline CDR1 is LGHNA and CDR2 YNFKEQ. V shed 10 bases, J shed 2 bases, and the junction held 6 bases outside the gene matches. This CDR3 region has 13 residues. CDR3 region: CAILGGGAYEQYF. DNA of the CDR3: TGTGCCATACTAGGCGGGGGGGCCTACGAGCAGTACTTC.

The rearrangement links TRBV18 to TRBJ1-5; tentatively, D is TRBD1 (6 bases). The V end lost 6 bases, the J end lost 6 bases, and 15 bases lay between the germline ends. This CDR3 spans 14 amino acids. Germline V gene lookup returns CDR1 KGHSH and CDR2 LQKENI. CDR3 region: CASSGQGPGQPQHF. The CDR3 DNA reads TGTGCCAGCTCGGGGCAGGGGCCCGGTCAGCCCCAGCATTTT.

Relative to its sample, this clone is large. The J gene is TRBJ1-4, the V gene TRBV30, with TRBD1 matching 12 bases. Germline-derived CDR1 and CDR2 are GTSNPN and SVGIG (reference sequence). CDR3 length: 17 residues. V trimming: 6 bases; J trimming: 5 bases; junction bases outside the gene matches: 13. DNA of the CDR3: TGTGCCTGCTTCCCCGGGACAGGGGGCGCGGTAAATGAAAAACTGTTTTTT. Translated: CACFPGTGGAVNEKLFF.

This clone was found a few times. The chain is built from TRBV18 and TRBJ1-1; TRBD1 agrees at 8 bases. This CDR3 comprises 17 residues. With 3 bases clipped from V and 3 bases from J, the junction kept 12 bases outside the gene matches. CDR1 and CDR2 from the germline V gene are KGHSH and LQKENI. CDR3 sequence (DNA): TGTGCCAGCTCACCCGGGGCTCAGGGGGCGAGTGACACTGAAGCTTTCTTT. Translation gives CASSPGAQGASDTEAFF. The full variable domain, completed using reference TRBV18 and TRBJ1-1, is NAGVMQNPRHLVRRRGQEARLRCSPMKGHSHVYWYRQLPEEGLKFMVYLQKENIIDESGMPKERFSAEFPKEGPSILRIQQVVRGDSAAYFCASSPGAQGASDTEAFFGQGTRLTVV.

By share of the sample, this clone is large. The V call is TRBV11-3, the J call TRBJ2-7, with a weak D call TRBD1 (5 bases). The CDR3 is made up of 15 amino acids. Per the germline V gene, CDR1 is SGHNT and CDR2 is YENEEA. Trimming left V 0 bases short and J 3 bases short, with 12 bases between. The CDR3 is CASSLDWDRGYEQYF. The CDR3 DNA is TGTGCCAGCAGCTTAGACTGGGATAGGGGCTACGAGCAGTACTTC.

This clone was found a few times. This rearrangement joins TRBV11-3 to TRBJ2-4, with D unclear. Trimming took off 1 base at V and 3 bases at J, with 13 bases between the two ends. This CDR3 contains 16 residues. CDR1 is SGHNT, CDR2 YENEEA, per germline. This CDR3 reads CASSLGRSAVKNIQYF. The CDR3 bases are TGTGCCAGCAGCTTAGGACGTTCAGCTGTCAAAAACATTCAGTACTTC.

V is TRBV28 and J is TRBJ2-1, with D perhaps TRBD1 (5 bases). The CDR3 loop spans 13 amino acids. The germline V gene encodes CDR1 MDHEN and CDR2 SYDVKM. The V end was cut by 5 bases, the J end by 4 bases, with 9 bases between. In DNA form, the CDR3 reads TGTGCCAGCAGTCCGACAGTATACAATGAGCAGTTCTTC. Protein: CASSPTVYNEQFF. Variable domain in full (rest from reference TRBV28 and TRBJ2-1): DVKVTQSSRYLVKRTGEKVFLECVQDMDHENMFWYRQDPGLGLRLIYFSYDVKMKEKGDIPEGYSVSREKKERFSLILESASTNQTSMYLCASSPTVYNEQFFGPGTRLTVL.

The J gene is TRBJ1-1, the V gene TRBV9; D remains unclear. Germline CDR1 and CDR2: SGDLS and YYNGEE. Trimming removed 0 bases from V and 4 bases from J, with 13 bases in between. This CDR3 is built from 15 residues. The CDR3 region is CASSVGRARSTEAFF. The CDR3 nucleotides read TGTGCCAGCAGCGTAGGGAGGGCTAGGAGCACTGAAGCTTTCTTT. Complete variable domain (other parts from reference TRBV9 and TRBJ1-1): DSGVTQTPKHLITATGQRVTLRCSPRSGDLSVYWYQQSLDQGLQFLIQYYNGEERAKGNILERFSAQQFPDLHSELNLSSLELGDSALYFCASSVGRARSTEAFFGQGTRLTVV.

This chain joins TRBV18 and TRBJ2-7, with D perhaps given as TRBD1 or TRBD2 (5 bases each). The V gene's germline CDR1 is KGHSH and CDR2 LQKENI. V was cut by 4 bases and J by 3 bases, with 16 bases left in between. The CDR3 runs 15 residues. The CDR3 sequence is CASSQLPGPGYEQYF. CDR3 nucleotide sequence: TGTGCCAGCTCACAGTTACCGGGACCGGGCTACGAGCAGTACTTC.

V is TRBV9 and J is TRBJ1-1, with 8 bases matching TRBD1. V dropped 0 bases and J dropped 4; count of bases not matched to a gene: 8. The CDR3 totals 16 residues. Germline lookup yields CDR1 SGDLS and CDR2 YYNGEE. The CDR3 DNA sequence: TGTGCCAGCAGCGTAGGTGGCAGGGGGCTTGGCACTGAAGCTTTCTTT. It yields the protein CASSVGGRGLGTEAFF.

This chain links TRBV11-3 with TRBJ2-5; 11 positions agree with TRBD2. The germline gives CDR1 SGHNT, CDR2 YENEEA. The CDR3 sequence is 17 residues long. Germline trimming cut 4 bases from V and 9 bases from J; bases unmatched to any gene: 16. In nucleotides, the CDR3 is TGTGCCAGCAGCTCAGGGTTTAGCGGGAGGGCAAGAGTTGCCCAGTACTTC. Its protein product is CASSSGFSGRARVAQYF.

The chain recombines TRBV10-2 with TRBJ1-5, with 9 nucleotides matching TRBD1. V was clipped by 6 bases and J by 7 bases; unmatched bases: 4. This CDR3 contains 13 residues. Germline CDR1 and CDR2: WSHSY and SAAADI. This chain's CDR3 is CASSDRGGQPQHF. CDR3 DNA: TGCGCCAGCAGCGACAGGGGGGGACAGCCCCAGCATTTT.

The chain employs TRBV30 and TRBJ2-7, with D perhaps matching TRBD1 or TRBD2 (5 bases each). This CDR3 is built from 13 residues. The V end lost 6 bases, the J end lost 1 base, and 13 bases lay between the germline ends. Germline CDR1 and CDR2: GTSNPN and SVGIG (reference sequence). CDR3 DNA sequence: TGTGCCTGCCCCGGGACCGTATCCTACGAGCAGTACTTC. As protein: CACPGTVSYEQYF.

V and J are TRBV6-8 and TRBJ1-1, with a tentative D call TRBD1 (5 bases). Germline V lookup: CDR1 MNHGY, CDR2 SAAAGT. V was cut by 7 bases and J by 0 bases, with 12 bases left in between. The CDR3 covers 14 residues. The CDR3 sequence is CASKRDVMNTEAFF. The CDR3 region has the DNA TGTGCCAGCAAAAGGGACGTAATGAACACTGAAGCTTTCTTT.

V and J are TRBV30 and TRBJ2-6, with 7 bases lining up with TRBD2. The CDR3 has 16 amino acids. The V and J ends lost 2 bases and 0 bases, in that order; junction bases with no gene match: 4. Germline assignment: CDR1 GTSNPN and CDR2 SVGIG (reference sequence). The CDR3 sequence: CAWSLGGSSGANVLTF. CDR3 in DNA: TGTGCCTGGAGTCTTGGCGGGAGCTCTGGGGCCAACGTCCTGACTTTC.